Below are 21 T cell receptor beta chains sequenced from a single sample in a study of cytomegalovirus exposure and HLA in healthy donors. The repertoire was sequenced with immunoSEQ multiplex PCR; TCRdb's copy has only in-frame clones and lacks some. This table holds about 110,000 clones, more than 90% found once. The source material was PBMCs. The receptors derive from a woman aged 18 to 35 in good health and CMV-seronegative.

This chain joins TRBV5-1 and TRBJ2-7; 14 bases line up with TRBD2. The J segment lost 6 bases and the V segment lost 0 bases, leaving 5 bases of the junction unmatched. The CDR3 runs 16 residues. Looked up from germline, CDR1 is SGHRS and CDR2 is YFSETQ. The DNA of the CDR3 is TGCGCCAGCAGCTTGGGACTAGCGGGGGGGACCGCCGAGCAGTACTTC. Translation gives CASSLGLAGGTAEQYF.

This rearrangement joins TRBV5-4 to TRBJ2-7; TRBD1 might be the D (6 bases). CDR3 length equals 18 residues. The V gene lost 4 bases and the J gene lost 0 bases, with 23 bases spanning the gap. Germline lookup yields CDR1 SGHNT and CDR2 YYREEE (reference sequence). CDR3 sequence: CASSPRDRTALDSYEQYF. The CDR3 DNA follows: TGTGCCAGCAGCCCGCGCGACAGGACAGCTTTAGACTCCTACGAGCAGTACTTC.

The chain recombines TRBV6-6 with TRBJ2-2, with a possible D match to TRBD1 (5 bases). V lost 8 bases and J 3 bases, leaving 16 bases between the germline ends. Per germline, CDR1 MNHNY and CDR2 SVGAGI (reference sequence). The CDR3 covers 15 residues. The CDR3 is CASESQGLYTGELFF. The CDR3 DNA follows: TGTGCCAGCGAATCCCAGGGTTTGTACACCGGGGAGCTGTTTTTT.

CDR3 sequence: CASSYSGTGSYNEQFF. In nucleotides, the CDR3 is TGTGCCAGCAGTTACAGCGGGACAGGGTCCTACAATGAGCAGTTCTTC. This chain joins TRBV6-5 and TRBJ2-1; 9 positions match TRBD1. The CDR3 extends over 16 amino acids. CDR1 and CDR2 (germline): MNHEY, SVGAGI. The J segment lost 1 base and the V segment lost 2 bases, leaving 3 bases of the junction unmatched.

This chain joins TRBV14 and TRBJ2-1; D possibly corresponds to TRBD1 (5 bases). V lost 4 bases and J 10 bases, leaving 20 bases between the germline ends. Germline values: CDR1 SGHDN, CDR2 FVKESK. This CDR3 contains 15 residues. The CDR3 DNA reads as TGTGCCAGCAGCCTTTCAGTGGGGCTCTCAGGGGAGCAGTTCTTC. As protein: CASSLSVGLSGEQFF.

The chain has TRBV4-1 and TRBJ2-1; TRBD1 might be the D (6 bases). From germline, CDR1 is MGHRA and CDR2 YSYEKL. This CDR3 contains 16 residues. V lost 1 base and J lost 2, with 12 bases in between. The CDR3 reads CASSQATGSPYNEQFF. CDR3 DNA: TGCGCCAGCAGCCAAGCCACAGGGAGCCCCTACAATGAGCAGTTCTTC.

V gene TRBV7-9 combines with J gene TRBJ2-2; 7 bases map to TRBD2. Germline V gives CDR1 SEHNR, CDR2 FQNEAQ (reference sequence). V shed 4 bases, J shed 0 bases, and the junction held 8 bases outside the gene matches. The CDR3 is 17 amino acids. DNA of the CDR3: TGTGCCAGCAGCTCGCTTCCCGGGACTACGAACACCGGGGAGCTGTTTTTT. Its translation: CASSSLPGTTNTGELFF. Drawing the rest from reference TRBV7-9 and TRBJ2-2, the complete variable domain is DTGVSQNPRHKITKRGQNVTFRCDPISEHNRLYWYRQTLGQGPEFLTYFQNEAQLEKSRLLSDRFSAERPKGSFSTLEIQRTEQGDSAMYLCASSSLPGTTNTGELFFGEGSRLTVL.

V is TRBV11-2 and J is TRBJ2-4; 12 nucleotides match TRBD1. Germline CDR1 is SGHAT and CDR2 is FQNNGV. The CDR3 length is 16 residues. V trimming: 9 bases; J trimming: 0 bases; junction bases outside the gene matches: 6. In nucleotides, the CDR3 is TGTGCCAGTGGGACAGGGGGCTTTCTAGCCAAAAACATTCAGTACTTC. Translating gives CASGTGGFLAKNIQYF.

V and J are TRBV27 and TRBJ2-2; 9 bases map to TRBD1. The J segment lost 1 base and the V segment lost 3 bases, leaving 9 bases of the junction unmatched. This CDR3 has 18 residues. CDR1 and CDR2 (germline): MNHEY, SMNVEV (reference sequence). The CDR3 bases are TGTGCCAGCAGTTTCCGGGACAGGGCCCTCTTGAACACCGGGGAGCTGTTTTTT. This translates into CASSFRDRALLNTGELFF.

V gene TRBV5-1 combines with J gene TRBJ1-2; D gene uncertain. Looked up from germline, CDR1 is SGHRS and CDR2 is YFSETQ. V lost 0 bases, J lost 0 bases, and 6 bases lay in between. The CDR3 spans 14 residues. The CDR3 spells CASSLVVANYGYTF. The CDR3 DNA follows: TGCGCCAGCAGCTTGGTGGTAGCTAACTATGGCTACACCTTC.

The chain employs TRBV5-5 and TRBJ2-7, with D possibly being TRBD2 (7 bases). This CDR3 spans 15 amino acids. Between the trimmed V and J ends, which lost 6 bases and 4 bases, there was a span of 20 bases. Germline values: CDR1 SGHKS, CDR2 YYEKEE (reference sequence). CDR3 protein: CASNKGGGWTYEQYF. The CDR3 bases are TGTGCCAGCAACAAAGGGGGGGGTTGGACATACGAGCAGTACTTC.

The DNA for the CDR3 is TGTGCCAGCAGTGGAGGGGGGGGCCTTGGCTACACCTTC. Its protein product is CASSGGGGLGYTF. The genes are TRBV2 and TRBJ1-2; D may be TRBD1 (6 bases). This CDR3 region has 13 residues. Germline CDR1 SNHLY, CDR2 FYNNEI. V was pared by 4 bases and J by 7 bases, with 13 bases between.

The chain combines TRBV21-1 with TRBJ2-7; the table's D call TRBD2 went unverified against the DNA. TRBV21-1 is flagged as a pseudogene. The CDR3 contains 16 residues. The CDR3 spells CASSKDPGDGSYEQYF. CDR3 bases: TGTGCCAGCAGCAAAGACCCCGGTGATGGTTCCTACGAGCAGTACTTC.

The rearrangement links TRBV4-3 to TRBJ2-1; tentatively, D is TRBD1 (5 bases). V shed 4 bases and J shed 3 bases, with 13 bases lying between them. The length of the CDR3 is 15 residues. Per the germline V gene, CDR1 is LGHNA and CDR2 is YSLEER. Here the CDR3 reads CASSRTTDRYNEQFF. The CDR3 nucleotides are TGCGCCAGCAGCCGGACAACGGATCGCTACAATGAGCAGTTCTTC.

The chain combines TRBV27 with TRBJ1-5; possible D gene TRBD1, 6 bases. V was shortened by 2 bases and J by 5 bases, with 19 bases between the two germline ends. The CDR3 totals 17 residues. Germline V gene sequence: CDR1 MNHEY, CDR2 SMNVEV (reference sequence). CDR3 sequence: CASSLVGLSGEDQPQHF. CDR3 in DNA: TGTGCCAGCAGTTTAGTCGGACTCTCAGGGGAAGATCAGCCCCAGCATTTT.

The chain has TRBV11-2 and TRBJ1-2, with D maybe TRBD1 (5 bases). CDR3 length equals 15 residues. Trimming removed 7 bases from V and 3 bases from J, with 18 bases in between. Germline values: CDR1 SGHAT, CDR2 FQNNGV. The CDR3 nucleotides read TGTGCCAGCATTACCGCAGGGTCTTCGGACTATGGCTACACCTTC. It yields the protein CASITAGSSDYGYTF.

V gene TRBV5-6 combines with J gene TRBJ1-2; TRBD1 aligns across 7 bases. The ends lost 0 bases at V and 9 bases at J; junction bases unmatched: 17. Germline values: CDR1 SGHDT, CDR2 YYEEEE. CDR3 length: 17 residues. The CDR3 region has the DNA TGTGCCAGCAGCTTGGGGGACAGTCGGGTTTGGGTCGGTAGCTACACCTTC. It encodes CASSLGDSRVWVGSYTF. Full variable domain (remainder filled in from reference TRBV5-6 and TRBJ1-2): DAGVTQSPTHLIKTRGQQVTLRCSPKSGHDTVSWYQQALGQGPQFIFQYYEEEERQRGNFPDRFSGHQFPNYSSELNVNALLLGDSALYLCASSLGDSRVWVGSYTFGSGTRLTVV.

The gene calls are TRBV6-1 and TRBJ1-6; D is unclear. The CDR3 extends over 12 amino acids. Germline CDR1 MNHNS, CDR2 SASEGT. Between the trimmed V and J ends, which lost 4 bases and 8 bases, there was a span of 6 bases. CDR3 in DNA: TGTGCCAGCAGTGGTCGTTATTCACCCCTCCACTTT. Translated: CASSGRYSPLHF.

J is TRBJ2-2 and V is TRBV5-1, with TRBD1 matching 8 bases. V shed 5 bases and J 1 base; nucleotides not matched to a gene: 4. The CDR3 runs 15 residues. Germline V lookup: CDR1 SGHRS, CDR2 YFSETQ. CDR3: CASRTGQENTGELFF. The CDR3 DNA sequence: TGCGCCAGCAGGACGGGACAGGAGAACACCGGGGAGCTGTTTTTT.

The CDR3 coding sequence is TGTGCCAGCTCACCCGTATTCCCGGGACAGGGTTGGGTCAATGAGCAGTTCTTC. Protein: CASSPVFPGQGWVNEQFF. This sequence joins TRBV18 and TRBJ2-1, with TRBD1 identical over 9 bases. The trim removed 3 bases at V and 6 bases at J, leaving 15 bases unmatched. Germline loops: CDR1 KGHSH, CDR2 LQKENI. The CDR3 runs to 18 residues.

The chain has TRBV7-9 and TRBJ2-6; a possible D gene is TRBD1 (5 bases). The CDR3 covers 14 residues. V lost 4 bases and J lost 2, with 6 bases in between. The V gene's germline CDR1 is SEHNR and CDR2 FQNEAQ (reference sequence). CDR3 bases: TGTGCCAGCAGCTCAGGGACTGGGGCCAACGTCCTGACTTTC. Its protein is CASSSGTGANVLTF.